These 22 T cell receptor beta chains share one sample of origin, sequenced in a study of Ad26.COV2.S vaccination and SARS-CoV-2 variants. Treatment of the sample: roughly 20 received Ad26.COV2.S at low or high dose, single or two shots; about 5 received placebo; per-sample allocation not given. Day 63 after the first injection of vaccine or placebo was the sampling time. Here immunoSEQ multiplex PCR was the method, and the copy in TCRdb shows in-frame clones only, minus some. The sample yields about 350,000 clones, roughly 81% seen once. Sequenced material: peripheral blood, taken in a trial of Ad26.COV2.S vaccine versus placebo. The receptors derive from a person aged 18-65 years who received the Ad26.COV2.S COVID-19 vaccine or a placebo.

The chain couples TRBV6-2 or TRBV6-3 to TRBJ2-7; 9 positions match TRBD2. The CDR3 extends over 16 amino acids. Germline V CDR1 and CDR2: MNHEY, SVGEGT. V lost 0 bases to trimming and J lost 3 bases; unmatched junction nucleotides: 6. The CDR3 loop is CASSYSTPLAGYEQYF. In DNA form, the CDR3 reads TGTGCCAGCAGTTACTCGACACCACTAGCGGGCTACGAGCAGTACTTC.

This chain's CDR3 is CASSESGSGKGNTEAFF. The DNA for the CDR3 is TGCGCCAGCAGTGAGTCAGGGTCAGGGAAGGGGAACACTGAAGCTTTCTTT. This chain uses TRBV10-1 with TRBJ1-1; TRBD1 might be the D (5 bases). Germline V gives CDR1 WNHNN, CDR2 SYGVQD (reference sequence). Trimming shortened V by 0 bases and J by 1 base, and 15 bases separated the two germline ends. This CDR3 is 17 amino acids long.

This clone was observed a handful of times. The chain joins TRBV6-2 or TRBV6-3 to TRBJ2-7, with 7 bases matching TRBD2. V lost 4 bases, J lost 5 bases, and 8 bases stayed unmatched. Germline V gives CDR1 MNHEY, CDR2 SVGEGT. This CDR3 spans 14 amino acids. CDR3 in amino acids: CASSSWREKDEQYF. In nucleotides, the CDR3 is TGTGCCAGCAGTTCTTGGCGGGAGAAAGACGAGCAGTACTTC.

The chain couples TRBV3-1 (or the pseudogene TRBV3-2) to TRBJ2-3, with 13 bases matching TRBD2. This CDR3 has 16 residues. After removal of 4 bases from V and 5 bases from J, the junction contained 6 bases not matched to a gene. Per the germline V gene, CDR1 is LGHDT and CDR2 is YNNKEL (reference sequence). The CDR3 protein is CASSLRTSGGGDTQYF. CDR3 DNA: TGTGCCAGCAGCCTGCGGACTAGCGGGGGTGGAGATACGCAGTATTTT.

The genes are TRBV18 and TRBJ2-1; D is unresolved. Deletions cut 6 bases from V and 0 bases from J, with 12 bases between. The CDR3 loop spans 15 amino acids. In germline, CDR1 is KGHSH, CDR2 LQKENI. CDR3 nucleotide sequence: TGTGCCAGCTCGACACGGGCCAGCTCCTACAATGAGCAGTTCTTC. Its translation: CASSTRASSYNEQFF.

The chain uses TRBV20-1 and TRBJ2-7; D is unclear. Trimming shortened V by 0 bases and J by 2 bases, and 2 bases separated the two germline ends. Looked up from germline, CDR1 is DFQATT and CDR2 is SNEGSKA (reference sequence). The CDR3 has 11 residues. CDR3 sequence (DNA): TGCAGTGCTAGAGAGACCTACGAGCAGTACTTC. Translating it yields CSARETYEQYF.

This clone was observed a few times. V and J are TRBV7-2 and TRBJ1-1, with D maybe TRBD1 (5 bases). V lost 2 bases and J 5 bases, leaving 12 bases between the germline ends. The CDR3 is 14 residues long. Per the germline V gene, CDR1 is SGHTA and CDR2 is FQGNSA. Here the CDR3 reads CASSLQGRRTEAFF. The DNA for the CDR3 is TGTGCCAGCAGCTTACAGGGTCGGAGGACTGAAGCTTTCTTT.

This clone came up once. V and J are TRBV6-6 and TRBJ2-1, with unresolved D. Germline lookup yields CDR1 MNHNY and CDR2 SVGAGI (reference sequence). The CDR3 is made up of 16 amino acids. Trimming pared 6 bases from V and 0 bases from J, leaving 15 bases between. The CDR3 reads CASRTLPRPSYNEQFF. The CDR3 DNA reads as TGTGCCAGCAGAACTCTGCCCCGTCCCTCCTACAATGAGCAGTTCTTC.

This clone has more than one count but fewer than ten. CDR3 nucleotides: TGTGCCTGTGTAGCGGGAGAAGTAGGCACCGGGGAGCTGTTTTTT. It is translated as CACVAGEVGTGELFF. The chain combines TRBV30 with TRBJ2-2; 9 bases agree with TRBD2. Trimming removed 6 bases from V and 4 bases from J; junction bases left unmatched: 9. The CDR3 covers 15 residues. Germline loops: CDR1 GTSNPN, CDR2 SVGIG (reference sequence).

V is TRBV15 and J is TRBJ1-5; 7 bases map to TRBD1. V lost 1 base and J lost 2; bases outside the gene matches: 11. The CDR3 totals 18 residues. Germline CDR1 LNHNV, CDR2 YYDKDF (reference sequence). In nucleotides, the CDR3 is TGTGCCACCAGCAGAGCTCCTAGGGGGCGCGGGGGCAATCAGCCCCAGCATTTT. This translates into CATSRAPRGRGGNQPQHF.

The V gene is TRBV6-5, the J gene TRBJ2-7; 9 nucleotides align to TRBD1. Germline trimming cut 4 bases from V and 3 bases from J; bases unmatched to any gene: 4. CDR1 MNHEY and CDR2 SVGAGI come from the germline V gene. The CDR3 has 14 residues. The CDR3 region is CASSLGTGRYEQYF. CDR3 nucleotides: TGTGCCAGCAGTTTAGGGACAGGGCGCTACGAGCAGTACTTC.

The chain uses TRBV5-3 and TRBJ1-4, with D possibly being TRBD1 (5 bases). TRBV5-3 is given ORF status, its function remaining uncertain. Trimming removed 7 bases at V and 7 bases at J, with 20 bases between. The CDR3 runs 15 residues. The CDR3 nucleotides are TGTGCCAGAGGGAGACAGAAGTCCCTGGGTGAAAAACTGTTTTTT. This codes for CARGRQKSLGEKLFF.

This clone was observed a single time. This chain uses TRBV25-1 with TRBJ1-1; 7 bases are a match to TRBD1. The CDR3 runs to 13 residues. Germline assignment: CDR1 MGHDK and CDR2 SYGVNS. V shed 7 bases and J 1 base; nucleotides not matched to a gene: 3. In nucleotides, the CDR3 is TGTGCCAGCAACTACAGGGGGAACACTGAAGCTTTCTTT. Translated, it gives CASNYRGNTEAFF.

This chain uses TRBV10-2 with TRBJ2-7; the D is unclear. V was shortened by 5 bases and J by 0 bases, with 8 bases between the two germline ends. Germline CDR1 reads WSHSY; CDR2 reads SAAADI. The CDR3 has 13 residues. The CDR3 here is CASSLPSSYEQYF. The DNA of the CDR3 is TGCGCCAGCAGTTTACCTAGCTCCTACGAGCAGTACTTC.

The chain links TRBV15 to TRBJ1-1; maybe TRBD1 (5 bases). V dropped 1 base and J dropped 4 bases, with 16 bases sitting between them. This CDR3 is built from 16 residues. Germline V lookup: CDR1 LNHNV, CDR2 YYDKDF (reference sequence). CDR3 residues: CATSRGWGGVVTEAFF. The CDR3 DNA reads as TGTGCCACCAGCAGAGGCTGGGGAGGGGTGGTCACTGAAGCTTTCTTT. Full variable domain (rest looked up from reference TRBV15 and TRBJ1-1): DAMVIQNPRYQVTQFGKPVTLSCSQTLNHNVMYWYQQKSSQAPKLLFHYYDKDFNNEADTPDNFQSRRPNTSFCFLDIRSPGLGDTAMYLCATSRGWGGVVTEAFFGQGTRLTVV.

The chain links TRBV2 to TRBJ1-6; D is undetermined. Germline lookup yields CDR1 SNHLY and CDR2 FYNNEI. V lost 5 bases, J lost 1 base, and 6 bases lay in between. The CDR3 is 14 amino acids. The CDR3 reads CASSPGSYNSPLHF. The CDR3 region has the DNA TGTGCCAGCAGTCCGGGGTCCTATAATTCACCCCTCCACTTT.

The rearrangement links TRBV27 to TRBJ2-1, with 16 bases lining up with TRBD2. Germline V CDR1 and CDR2: MNHEY, SMNVEV (reference sequence). V was pared by 5 bases and J by 9 bases, with 10 bases of the junction left unmatched. The CDR3 extends over 17 amino acids. The CDR3 DNA follows: TGTGCCAGCAGTGGACCGGGACTAGCGGGAGGGCCAGCTGAGCAGTTCTTC. Protein product: CASSGPGLAGGPAEQFF.

The CDR3 is CAWVVNTEAFF. DNA of the CDR3: TGTGCCTGGGTGGTGAACACTGAAGCTTTCTTT. The chain has TRBV30 and TRBJ1-1; no clear D gene. Germline-derived CDR1 and CDR2 are GTSNPN and SVGIG (reference sequence). This CDR3 region has 11 residues. Trimming left V 5 bases short and J 0 bases short, with 4 bases between.

The V and J genes are TRBV5-4 and TRBJ1-2; D is ambiguous. V gave up 0 bases and J gave up 4 bases, with 16 bases separating them. Germline CDR1 is SGHNT and CDR2 is YYREEE (reference sequence). The CDR3 loop spans 16 amino acids. For the CDR3, the DNA is TGTGCCAGCAGCTTGGGGGAGTCTCAGGCGGGCTATGGCTACACCTTC. Its translation: CASSLGESQAGYGYTF. Together with reference TRBV5-4 and TRBJ1-2, the CDR3 gives the full variable domain: ETGVTQSPTHLIKTRGQQVTLRCSSQSGHNTVSWYQQALGQGPQFIFQYYREEENGRGNFPPRFSGLQFPNYSSELNVNALELDDSALYLCASSLGESQAGYGYTFGSGTRLTVV.

The rearrangement joins TRBV15 to TRBJ2-7, with 9 bases aligning to TRBD1. The V gene's germline CDR1 is LNHNV and CDR2 YYDKDF (reference sequence). The ends lost 1 base at V and 3 bases at J; junction bases unmatched: 7. This CDR3 region has 16 residues. The CDR3 DNA reads as TGTGCCACCAGCAGAGGGGCGGGACAGGGAGTCTACGAGCAGTACTTC. Encoded protein: CATSRGAGQGVYEQYF. The entire variable domain, with the rest obtained from reference TRBV15 and TRBJ2-7, is as follows: DAMVIQNPRYQVTQFGKPVTLSCSQTLNHNVMYWYQQKSSQAPKLLFHYYDKDFNNEADTPDNFQSRRPNTSFCFLDIRSPGLGDTAMYLCATSRGAGQGVYEQYFGPGTRLTVT.

This clone has a single count. The chain joins TRBV28 to TRBJ2-7; D perhaps matches TRBD1 (8 bases). The germline V and J ends were trimmed by 2 bases and 3 bases, with 14 bases remaining between them. The CDR3 extends over 15 amino acids. CDR1 is MDHEN and CDR2 is SYDVKM in the germline V gene. In nucleotides, the CDR3 is TGTGCCAGCAGTTTAAGCGGGACAGGACTCTACGAGCAGTACTTC. Translating gives CASSLSGTGLYEQYF.

This chain links TRBV2 with TRBJ1-1; the match to TRBD1 covers 7 bases. The CDR3 consists of 14 residues. With V trimmed by 6 bases and J by 4 bases, 8 bases remained unmatched. Germline V CDR1 and CDR2: SNHLY, FYNNEI. Here the CDR3 reads CASRPTGSGTEAFF. The CDR3 bases are TGTGCCAGCAGACCGACAGGGTCGGGCACTGAAGCTTTCTTT.